The clone carrying this T cell receptor (beta chain) was seen only a few times. The antigen is undetermined. The data are from a study of T cell clonotyping in hematopoietic cell transplantation. General study findings and limits: Graft donor and pretransplant recipient Inverse Simpson Index values predicted broader posttransplant TCR diversity. CD4 and CD8 repertoire contributions could not be separated without sorting. After transplant, recipient diversity fell while pathologically expanded clonotypes grew through day 180. At the given depth, recipient repertoires were over 95% de novo clonotypes.

The data were produced by immunoSEQ multiplex PCR, yet TCRdb's version contains in-frame clones alone and is incomplete. The repertoire holds over 10,000 clones, less than 60% seen once, with approximately 11% in the top ten. The length of the CDR3 is 13 residues. Germline V gives CDR1 GTSNPN, CDR2 SVGIG (reference sequence). The J segment lost 3 bases and the V segment lost 0 bases, leaving 0 bases of the junction unmatched. The sequence derives from a man aged 45 to 65 in good health. Some clones in this sample may be carry-over from other donors' samples. V is TRBV30 and J is TRBJ2-7; 9 bases agree with TRBD2. Material: peripheral blood mononuclear cells. For the CDR3, the DNA is TGTGCCTGGAGTGTAGCGGGAGGCTACGAGCAGTACTTC. It codes for CAWSVAGGYEQYF.